In this sample, the clone carrying this TCR beta chain turned up a few times. Trimming pared 2 bases from V and 6 bases from J, leaving 10 bases between. Per germline, CDR1 DFQATT and CDR2 SNEGSKA (reference sequence). The CDR3 has 13 amino acids. The entry originates in a study of early T cells in non-severe SARS-CoV-2 infection. For the study at large: Chains stayed unpaired after sequencing of bulk RNA from unsorted whole blood.

Individually, cDNA molecules had unique molecular identifiers attached to them. TCRdb reanalysed the 5' RACE reads using MiXCR and keeps one entry per CDR3 protein. The sample contains about 33,000 distinct CDR3 sequences, around 4.6% of which appear only once. Sequencing used whole blood. This receptor was obtained from an adult who was a healthcare worker with PCR-confirmed SARS-CoV-2 infection or an uninfected control (not recorded which). This chain joins TRBV20-1 and TRBJ2-2; no firm D call. The CDR3 DNA follows: TGCAGTGCTAGAATCCTAGTGGCCGGGGAGCTGTTTTTT. Protein sequence: CSARILVAGELFF.